The 19 T cell receptor beta chains given below trace back to one sample, sequenced in a study of long-term antiretroviral therapy in people with HIV. At the survey level, the v3.0 immunoSEQ assay was run. Data came from immunoSEQ multiplex PCR; TCRdb stores just in-frame clones and leaves some out. Of 23,000 or so clones in the sample, around 80% were seen once. Material: unsorted PBMCs, obtained approximately 4.5 years after starting antiretroviral therapy. Receptors originate from a man under 40 with HIV.

V gene TRBV5-6 combines with J gene TRBJ2-1; D assignment may be TRBD1 or TRBD2 (6 bases each). Trimming cost V 2 bases and J 1 base, with 13 bases left between them. Germline V CDR1 and CDR2: SGHDT, YYEEEE. This CDR3 is built from 16 residues. In DNA, the CDR3 is TGTGCCAGCAGCTTCGGGGGCCCTCTTTCCTACAATGAGCAGTTCTTC. It translates to CASSFGGPLSYNEQFF.

This chain joins TRBV13 and TRBJ2-3; the D is unclear. Germline CDR1 is PRHDT and CDR2 is FYEKMQ (reference sequence). V was shortened by 2 bases and J by 2 bases, with 11 bases between the two germline ends. The length of the CDR3 is 15 residues. Here the CDR3 DNA reads TGTGCCAGCAGCTTAACCCCTGGCCCCACAGATACGCAGTATTTT. It encodes CASSLTPGPTDTQYF.

This clone was observed once. V is TRBV7-9 and J is TRBJ1-5; TRBD1 matches at 10 bases. The CDR3 loop spans 19 amino acids. Trimming at V came to 5 bases and at J to 0 bases, leaving 13 bases not matched to a gene. Germline-derived CDR1 and CDR2 are SEHNR and FQNEAQ (reference sequence). CDR3 loop: CASSPTTGGDSYSNQPQHF. As DNA, the CDR3 is TGTGCCAGCAGCCCGACGACAGGGGGCGATAGCTATAGCAATCAGCCCCAGCATTTT.

This chain uses TRBV11-1 with TRBJ2-7, with 14 positions matching TRBD2. V lost 5 bases, J lost 0 bases, and 9 bases stayed unmatched. There are 18 residues in the CDR3. CDR1 SGHAT and CDR2 FQDESV come from the germline V gene (reference sequence). CDR3 DNA: TGTGCCAGCAGCCTCGGGACTAGCGGGGGCCTTATCTCCTACGAGCAGTACTTC. Translated, it gives CASSLGTSGGLISYEQYF.

V and J are TRBV4-3 and TRBJ2-1; D possibly uses TRBD1 or TRBD2 (6 bases each). The germline gives CDR1 LGHNA, CDR2 YSLEER. The CDR3 consists of 17 residues. V was clipped by 0 bases and J by 5 bases, with 17 bases between them. CDR3 bases: TGCGCCAGCAGCCAAGATCTTATACAGGGCGGGAACAATGAGCAGTTCTTC. Its protein product is CASSQDLIQGGNNEQFF.

The chain is built from TRBV27 and TRBJ1-6; D call uncertain. Trimming took off 5 bases at V and 10 bases at J, with 21 bases between the two ends. This CDR3 is built from 16 residues. Looked up from germline, CDR1 is MNHEY and CDR2 is SMNVEV (reference sequence). This chain's CDR3 is CASSPWVPPLGSPLHF. In DNA form, the CDR3 reads TGTGCCAGCAGTCCCTGGGTCCCCCCTTTAGGATCACCCCTCCACTTT.

This chain links TRBV5-5 with TRBJ1-5; a possible D gene is TRBD1 (5 bases). The CDR3 spans 15 residues. V dropped 4 bases and J dropped 2 bases, with 13 bases sitting between them. Germline V gene data show CDR1 as SGHKS and CDR2 as YYEKEE (reference sequence). CDR3 in DNA: TGTGCCAGCAGCCGAAGGGACGGCCGCAATCAGCCCCAGCATTTT. Translating it yields CASSRRDGRNQPQHF.

This chain uses TRBV25-1 with TRBJ2-1; 10 nucleotides agree with TRBD1. This CDR3 is 15 amino acids long. CDR1 is MGHDK and CDR2 is SYGVNS in the germline V gene. Losses at the gene ends were 4 bases for V and 8 bases for J; bases not matched to a gene: 8. The CDR3 spells CASSAPGQGWHEQFF. The CDR3 DNA sequence: TGTGCCAGCAGTGCACCGGGACAGGGGTGGCATGAGCAGTTCTTC.

The DNA for the CDR3 is TGCGCCAGCAGCCTGTCGACTAGCGGGGGGGCAGATACGCAGTATTTT. Protein product: CASSLSTSGGADTQYF. The rearrangement links TRBV5-1 to TRBJ2-3; 14 bases map to TRBD2. Unmatched junction bases numbered 5, after V lost 4 bases and J lost 4 bases. This CDR3 spans 16 amino acids. Germline values: CDR1 SGHRS, CDR2 YFSETQ.

This clone was detected once. The rearrangement links TRBV6-6 to TRBJ2-7; D call uncertain. Per germline, CDR1 MNHNY and CDR2 SVGAGI (reference sequence). V gave up 2 bases and J gave up 1 base, with 9 bases separating them. The CDR3 has 14 residues. The CDR3 spells CASSYKGLSYEQYF. The CDR3 region has the DNA TGTGCCAGCAGTTACAAGGGATTATCCTACGAGCAGTACTTC.

The chain recombines TRBV27 with TRBJ2-7; D ambiguous. V was pared by 6 bases and J by 5 bases, with 11 bases between. CDR3 length: 12 residues. Per the germline V gene, CDR1 is MNHEY and CDR2 is SMNVEV (reference sequence). CDR3 loop: CASRARWDEQYF. DNA for the CDR3: TGTGCCAGCAGGGCGAGATGGGACGAGCAGTACTTC.

The V call is TRBV9, the J call TRBJ2-3; 9 nucleotides align to TRBD2. Trimming at V came to 3 bases and at J to 5 bases, leaving 7 bases not matched to a gene. The length of the CDR3 is 15 residues. Germline loops: CDR1 SGDLS, CDR2 YYNGEE. In nucleotides, the CDR3 is TGTGCCAGCAGCGCCTCCGGGACTAGCCTAGATACGCAGTATTTT. Translation gives CASSASGTSLDTQYF.

This chain joins TRBV6-5 and TRBJ1-2; D call uncertain. Looked up from germline, CDR1 is MNHEY and CDR2 is SVGAGI. The CDR3 sequence is 13 residues long. V was shortened by 7 bases and J by 6 bases, with 15 bases between the two germline ends. This CDR3 is CASTRGGIHGYTF. DNA of the CDR3: TGTGCCAGCACCCGAGGAGGGATACATGGCTACACCTTC.

The V call is TRBV11-2, the J call TRBJ1-5; D unresolved. Per germline, CDR1 SGHAT and CDR2 FQNNGV. V lost 5 bases to trimming and J lost 0 bases, with 14 bases between them. This CDR3 is built from 16 residues. The CDR3 sequence: CASSIGPYISNQPQHF. CDR3 sequence (DNA): TGTGCCAGCAGCATCGGGCCTTACATTAGCAATCAGCCCCAGCATTTT.

The DNA for the CDR3 is TGTGCCAGCAGCTCCTGGGGTCTGATAGTCACCGGGGAGCTGTTTTTT. It specifies CASSSWGLIVTGELFF. The rearrangement links TRBV5-4 to TRBJ2-2; D ambiguous. The CDR3 spans 16 residues. Germline-derived CDR1 and CDR2 are SGHNT and YYREEE (reference sequence). V was pared by 3 bases and J by 4 bases, with 16 bases between. Variable domain in full (rest from reference TRBV5-4 and TRBJ2-2): ETGVTQSPTHLIKTRGQQVTLRCSSQSGHNTVSWYQQALGQGPQFIFQYYREEENGRGNFPPRFSGLQFPNYSSELNVNALELDDSALYLCASSSWGLIVTGELFFGEGSRLTVL.

This clone was observed a handful of times. V and J are TRBV6-1 and TRBJ2-7; D is unresolved. This CDR3 is 16 amino acids long. The V end lost 4 bases, the J end lost 2 bases, and 18 bases lay between the germline ends. Per germline, CDR1 MNHNS and CDR2 SASEGT. The CDR3 region has the DNA TGTGCCAGCAGTGCGGGTCCGAGGCACGGAGCCTACGAGCAGTACTTC. Its protein is CASSAGPRHGAYEQYF.

The rearrangement links TRBV11-2 to TRBJ2-7; 10 nucleotides align to TRBD1. V lost 3 bases and J lost 3; bases outside the gene matches: 2. There are 14 residues in the CDR3. CDR1 is SGHAT, CDR2 FQNNGV, per germline. The CDR3 is CASSLGQGRYEQYF. DNA of the CDR3: TGTGCCAGCAGCTTGGGACAGGGGCGCTACGAGCAGTACTTC.

This clone was picked up a small number of times. The chain couples TRBV9 to TRBJ2-6; D not resolved. Between the trimmed V and J ends, which lost 4 bases and 1 base, there was a span of 12 bases. The CDR3 is 16 amino acids. Germline V lookup: CDR1 SGDLS, CDR2 YYNGEE. The DNA for the CDR3 is TGTGCCAGCAGCCCCCACCAACGATCTGGGGCCAACGTCCTGACTTTC. Protein product: CASSPHQRSGANVLTF.

The chain has TRBV5-1 and TRBJ2-3; 9 bases are shared with TRBD2. The CDR3 has 15 residues. Germline CDR1 is SGHRS and CDR2 is YFSETQ. Unmatched junction bases numbered 6, after V lost 3 bases and J lost 4 bases. CDR3 bases: TGCGCCAGCAGCTGGGGGGGACTAGCAGCAGATACGCAGTATTTT. As protein: CASSWGGLAADTQYF.